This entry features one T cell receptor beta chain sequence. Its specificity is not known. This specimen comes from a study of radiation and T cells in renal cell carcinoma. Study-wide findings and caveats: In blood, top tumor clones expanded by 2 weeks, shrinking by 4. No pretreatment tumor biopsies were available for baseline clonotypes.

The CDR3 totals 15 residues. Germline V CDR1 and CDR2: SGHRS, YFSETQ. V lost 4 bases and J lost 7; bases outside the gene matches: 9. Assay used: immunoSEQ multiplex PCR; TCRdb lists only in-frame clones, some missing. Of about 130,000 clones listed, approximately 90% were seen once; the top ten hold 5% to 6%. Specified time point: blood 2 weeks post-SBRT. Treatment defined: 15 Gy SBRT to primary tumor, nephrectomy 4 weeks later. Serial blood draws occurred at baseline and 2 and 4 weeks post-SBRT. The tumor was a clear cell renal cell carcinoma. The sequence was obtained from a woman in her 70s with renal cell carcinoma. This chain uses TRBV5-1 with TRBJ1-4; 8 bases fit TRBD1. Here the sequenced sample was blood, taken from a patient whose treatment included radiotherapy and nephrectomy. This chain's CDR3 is CASSQQGGRSEKLFF. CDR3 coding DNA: TGCGCCAGCAGCCAACAGGGGGGAAGGAGTGAAAAACTGTTTTTT.